This is a list of T cell receptor beta chains from one sample in a study of cytotoxic CD8 clonotypes in ibrutinib-treated CLL. Sequencing used immunoSEQ multiplex PCR; TCRdb keeps in-frame clones, though not all of them. The sample lists 25,000 to 30,000 clones, less than 75% occurring once. Source: PBMCs, taken before ibrutinib treatment. These receptors came from a human donor with chronic lymphocytic leukemia. CDR3s include the opening cysteine and the closing phenylalanine or tryptophan. A D gene is named only where the DNA matches it firmly. Clone size appears in some rows only: once, few, many, or a class for an expanded clone.

V: TRBV5-1; J: TRBJ1-5; size: -; D: -; DNA: TGCGCCAGCAGCCCGAGGGTTGGAAATCAGCCCCAGCATTTT; CDR3: CASSPRVGNQPQHF
V: TRBV7-9; J: TRBJ2-7; size: -; D: TRBD2; DNA: TGTGCCAGCAGCTTGACTAGCGGGAGGGCCGAGCAGTACTTC; CDR3: CASSLTSGRAEQYF
V: TRBV7-9; J: TRBJ2-7; size: -; D: TRBD2; DNA: TGTGCCAGCAGCCTCGGGACTAACACCTACGAGCAGTACTTC; CDR3: CASSLGTNTYEQYF
V: TRBV25-1; J: TRBJ1-2; size: once; D: -; DNA: TGTGCCAGCAGTGAACGCGCTCGAGGGGATGGCTACACCTTC; CDR3: CASSERARGDGYTF
V: TRBV9; J: TRBJ2-2; size: -; D: TRBD2; DNA: TGTGCCAGCAGCGTAAGCGGGAGAAACACCGGGGAGCTGTTTTTT; CDR3: CASSVSGRNTGELFF
V: TRBV28; J: TRBJ2-3; size: -; D: -; DNA: TGTGCCAGCAAAGGAATCTTCGACAACACAGATACGCAGTATTTT; CDR3: CASKGIFDNTDTQYF
V: TRBV2; J: TRBJ1-1; size: -; D: -; DNA: TGTGCCAGCGGGGGCGCTAGGGCGGTTGAAGCTTTCTTT; CDR3: CASGGARAVEAFF
V: TRBV28; J: TRBJ2-7; size: -; D: TRBD1; DNA: TGTGCCAGCAGTACAGGGGTGGCCTACGAGCAGTACTTC; CDR3: CASSTGVAYEQYF
V: TRBV27; J: TRBJ2-1; size: medium-sized; D: TRBD1; DNA: TGTGCCAGCAGTGACGACAGGGGGCTTTACAATGAGCAGTTCTTC; CDR3: CASSDDRGLYNEQFF
V: TRBV9; J: TRBJ1-5; size: -; D: -; DNA: TGTGCCAGCAGCAAAGGGGGTAGCAATCAGCCCCAGCATTTT; CDR3: CASSKGGSNQPQHF
V: TRBV11-2; J: TRBJ2-7; size: few; D: -; DNA: TGTGCCAGCAGCACTAGGACCTACGAGCAGTACTTC; CDR3: CASSTRTYEQYF
V: TRBV18; J: TRBJ1-2; size: -; D: TRBD1; DNA: TGTGCCAGCTCCCGGGACAGGGGGACTTTTAATGGCTACACCTTC; CDR3: CASSRDRGTFNGYTF
V: TRBV20-1; J: TRBJ2-1; size: once; D: -; DNA: TGCAGTGCTCTTGCCTACAATGAGCAGTTCTTC; CDR3: CSALAYNEQFF
V: TRBV28; J: TRBJ2-7; size: -; D: TRBD1; DNA: TGTGCCAGCAGTTTATGGGGACAGGGGGCTAGCGGGATCTACGAGCAGTACTTC; CDR3: CASSLWGQGASGIYEQYF
V: TRBV6-1; J: TRBJ1-5; size: -; D: TRBD1; DNA: TGTGCCAGCAGTGGCCGGGACAGGGTTTTTCAGCCCCAGCATTTT; CDR3: CASSGRDRVFQPQHF
V: TRBV28; J: TRBJ2-7; size: -; D: -; DNA: TGTGCCACCAACCGCCAGGGTTACTACGAGCAGTACTTC; CDR3: CATNRQGYYEQYF
V: TRBV19; J: TRBJ2-2; size: -; D: TRBD1; DNA: TGTGCCAGTACCCAGAGAGGGACAGCGAACACCGGGGAGCTGTTTTTT; CDR3: CASTQRGTANTGELFF
V: TRBV28; J: TRBJ2-7; size: -; D: -; DNA: TGTGCCAGCAGTCCCGAACGGGGACATCGATACGAGCAGTACTTC; CDR3: CASSPERGHRYEQYF
V: TRBV19; J: TRBJ2-5; size: few; D: -; DNA: TGTGCCAGTAACCCCCCCCCAACCCAGTACTTC; CDR3: CASNPPPTQYF
V: TRBV7-3; J: TRBJ2-3; size: -; D: TRBD2; DNA: TGTGCCAGCAGCCCCGGGACTAGCGGGATTTACGATACGCAGTATTTT; CDR3: CASSPGTSGIYDTQYF
V: TRBV7-9; J: TRBJ1-2; size: -; D: -; DNA: TGTGCCAGCAGCTTAGTCTTTGGGGGAGTCTATGGCTACACCTTC; CDR3: CASSLVFGGVYGYTF
V: TRBV4-1; J: TRBJ1-2; size: once; D: TRBD1; DNA: TGCGCCAGCAGCCCTGACAGGGGGAATGGCTACACCTTC; CDR3: CASSPDRGNGYTF
V: TRBV2; J: TRBJ2-4; size: -; D: TRBD2; DNA: TGTGCCAGCAGCTTAGCGGGGGGACCACCCAGAAACATTCAGTACTTC; CDR3: CASSLAGGPPRNIQYF
V: TRBV28; J: TRBJ1-4; size: -; D: -; DNA: TGTGCCAGCAGTTTAACGGGGGGTCTAAGTGAAAAACTGTTTTTT; CDR3: CASSLTGGLSEKLFF
V: TRBV6-1; J: TRBJ1-6; size: -; D: -; DNA: TGTGCCAGCAGTTCAGGGGTAAAGCATTCACCCCTCCACTTT; CDR3: CASSSGVKHSPLHF
V: TRBV6-4; J: TRBJ2-1; size: -; D: TRBD2; DNA: TGTGCCAGCAGTGACGGGGGAGGGTCCTACAATGAGCAGTTCTTC; CDR3: CASSDGGGSYNEQFF
V: TRBV7-9; J: TRBJ1-2; size: -; D: -; DNA: TGTGCCAGCAGCCGCAGGGGAAGTAATGGCTACACCTTC; CDR3: CASSRRGSNGYTF
V: TRBV7-9; J: TRBJ2-1; size: -; D: -; DNA: TGTGCCAGCAGCTTACGAGGTTACAATGAGCAGTTCTTC; CDR3: CASSLRGYNEQFF
V: TRBV6-1; J: TRBJ1-2; size: few; D: -; DNA: TGTGCCAGCAGTGATGCCTTCCAGGGGATCTATGGCTACACCTTC; CDR3: CASSDAFQGIYGYTF
V: TRBV7-3; J: TRBJ1-2; size: -; D: -; DNA: TGTGCCAGCAGCCCCCCAGGGCCCGACACCTTC; CDR3: CASSPPGPDTF
V: TRBV5-4; J: TRBJ1-5; size: few; D: -; DNA: TGTGCCAGCAGCGAGGGACCGCATCAGCCCCAGCATTTT; CDR3: CASSEGPHQPQHF
V: TRBV10-3; J: TRBJ1-6; size: few; D: -; DNA: TGTGCCATCAGTGGAAATAATTCACCCCTCCACTTT; CDR3: CAISGNNSPLHF
V: TRBV15; J: TRBJ2-1; size: few; D: -; DNA: TGTGCCACCAGCAGGGGCTACAATGAGCAGTTCTTC; CDR3: CATSRGYNEQFF
V: TRBV9; J: TRBJ2-7; size: -; D: TRBD1; DNA: TGTGCCAGCAGCCCGGGACAGGGGGCGCATGTCTACGAGCAGTACTTC; CDR3: CASSPGQGAHVYEQYF
V: TRBV5-1; J: TRBJ2-1; size: -; D: -; DNA: TGCGCCAGCAGCTTGGGGGACACGAGGAATGAGCAGTTCTTC; CDR3: CASSLGDTRNEQFF
V: TRBV18; J: TRBJ2-3; size: few; D: -; DNA: TGTGCCAGCTCACCTAGTAGCACAGATACGCAGTATTTT; CDR3: CASSPSSTDTQYF
V: TRBV7-8; J: TRBJ2-3; size: few; D: -; DNA: TGTGCCAGCAGCCAATCTTCTACGGGCTCCAGCACAGATACGCAGTATTTT; CDR3: CASSQSSTGSSTDTQYF
V: TRBV27; J: TRBJ2-7; size: -; D: -; DNA: TGTGCCAGCAGTTTATCTTCCTTATCCTACGAGCAGTACTTC; CDR3: CASSLSSLSYEQYF
V: TRBV11-2; J: TRBJ2-2; size: -; D: -; DNA: TGTGCCAGCAGCTCTCGGGGTTGGACCGGGGAGCTGTTTTTT; CDR3: CASSSRGWTGELFF
V: TRBV7-9; J: TRBJ1-4; size: -; D: -; DNA: TGTGCCAGCAGCTTGAGTAGGAGTAATGAAAAACTGTTTTTT; CDR3: CASSLSRSNEKLFF
V: TRBV2; J: TRBJ2-5; size: few; D: TRBD2; DNA: TGTGCCAGCAGCGGACTAGCGGGAGTTGGGACCCAGTACTTC; CDR3: CASSGLAGVGTQYF
V: TRBV25-1; J: TRBJ2-3; size: -; D: -; DNA: TGTGCCAGCAGTGACCCGGGAATTAGGACAGATACGCAGTATTTT; CDR3: CASSDPGIRTDTQYF
V: TRBV2; J: TRBJ1-5; size: medium-sized; D: TRBD1; DNA: TGTGCCAGCAGTCGGGGACAGGGTAAGGTCGATCAGCCCCAGCATTTT; CDR3: CASSRGQGKVDQPQHF
V: TRBV18; J: TRBJ2-2; size: -; D: -; DNA: TGTGCCAGCTCATTACACGAGAACACCGGGGAGCTGTTTTTT; CDR3: CASSLHENTGELFF
V: TRBV9; J: TRBJ1-3; size: -; D: -; DNA: TGTGCCAGCAGCGTAGTGCCGGGGGCGACTGGAAACACCATATATTTT; CDR3: CASSVVPGATGNTIYF
V: TRBV5-1; J: TRBJ2-6; size: -; D: TRBD2; DNA: TGCGCCAGCAGCTTAGTTAGCGGGAGAATCGGTGGGGCCAACGTCCTGACTTTC; CDR3: CASSLVSGRIGGANVLTF
V: TRBV6-9; J: TRBJ1-2; size: -; D: TRBD1; DNA: TGTGCCAGCAGTGGGCCGGGACAGCGTAACTATGGCTACACCTTC; CDR3: CASSGPGQRNYGYTF
V: TRBV10-3; J: TRBJ2-7; size: -; D: TRBD2; DNA: TGTGCCATCAGTGAGGGGGTGACTAGCGGGAGGACCGAGCAGTACTTC; CDR3: CAISEGVTSGRTEQYF
V: TRBV5-1; J: TRBJ2-3; size: few; D: -; DNA: TGCGCCAGCAGCTTGGATCACACAGATACGCAGTATTTT; CDR3: CASSLDHTDTQYF
V: TRBV5-1; J: TRBJ2-3; size: once; D: TRBD2; DNA: TGCGCCAGCAGCTTGGTTAGCGGGGCATTTAGCACAGATACGCAGTATTTT; CDR3: CASSLVSGAFSTDTQYF
V: TRBV6-5; J: TRBJ1-2; size: few; D: -; DNA: TGTGCCAGCAGTTACACGGACCAGGGGTCCTACACCTTC; CDR3: CASSYTDQGSYTF
V: TRBV6-5; J: TRBJ1-1; size: medium-sized; D: TRBD1; DNA: TGTGCCAGCAGTGGACAGGGGCCTGAAGCTTTCTTT; CDR3: CASSGQGPEAFF
V: TRBV7-6; J: TRBJ2-1; size: -; D: -; DNA: TGTGCCAGCAGCTTAGTCGGATCGTGGGATGAGCAGTTCTTC; CDR3: CASSLVGSWDEQFF
V: TRBV7-8; J: TRBJ1-5; size: -; D: -; DNA: TGTGCCAGCAGCCCCCTTGCGGGGCGCGTTCAGCCCCAGCATTTT; CDR3: CASSPLAGRVQPQHF
V: TRBV27; J: TRBJ1-2; size: -; D: -; DNA: TGTGCCAGCAGCCCCGCGGGGGCGCCCGTCTATGGCTACACCTTC; CDR3: CASSPAGAPVYGYTF
V: TRBV5-1; J: TRBJ2-7; size: -; D: -; DNA: TGCGCCAGCAGCAAGGACAGAAACTACGAGCAGTACTTC; CDR3: CASSKDRNYEQYF
V: TRBV5-4; J: TRBJ2-3; size: -; D: TRBD2; DNA: TGTGCCAGCAGCTTGGTGATCGGGAGCGGGAGTAACACAGATACGCAGTATTTT; CDR3: CASSLVIGSGSNTDTQYF